These T cell receptor beta chains were read from a single sample in a study of human T cells and chemical hapten exposure. TCRdb processed the RACE reads anew with MiXCR; each CDR3 protein has one entry. The sample lists approximately 110,000 distinct CDR3 sequences; 11% were seen once. Sequenced material: whole blood, taken in connection with sensitization to the hapten diphenylcyclopropenone (DPC). All receptors come from a woman aged 40-49 years with alopecia areata. Some clones in this sample may be carry-over from other donors' samples. Both conserved end residues are part of each CDR3. Each record gives: D gene, V gene, J gene, clone size, CDR3 protein, CDR3 DNA. The D gene is left open where the match is weak. Clone size is stated in some rows and not others, as once, few, many or a class when expanded.

D: -; V: TRBV5-4; J: TRBJ1-6; size: -; CDR3: CASSLPRTDFRSPLHF; DNA: TGTGCCAGCAGCTTACCCCGGACCGACTTCAGGTCACCCCTCCACTTT
D: -; V: TRBV6-1; J: TRBJ1-2; size: few; CDR3: CASRAQLYGYTF; DNA: TGTGCCAGCCGCGCACAGCTCTATGGCTACACCTTC
D: -; V: TRBV3-1; J: TRBJ1-2; size: few; CDR3: CASSHPWNYGYTF; DNA: TGTGCCAGCAGCCATCCTTGGAACTATGGCTACACCTTC
D: -; V: TRBV19; J: TRBJ2-5; size: few; CDR3: CARGHYQETQYF; DNA: TGTGCCAGGGGCCACTACCAAGAGACCCAGTACTTC
D: -; V: TRBV20-1; J: TRBJ2-5; size: many; CDR3: CSAFRTGLQETQYF; DNA: TGCAGTGCTTTCCGTACAGGATTACAAGAGACCCAGTACTTC
D: TRBD2; V: TRBV7-9; J: TRBJ2-3; size: -; CDR3: CARGGSGTDTQYF; DNA: TGTGCCAGAGGCGGGAGTGGGACAGATACGCAGTATTTT
D: -; V: TRBV6-5; J: TRBJ2-2; size: -; CDR3: CASSRVYTGELFF; DNA: TGTGCCAGTAGTCGCGTTTACACCGGGGAGCTGTTTTTT
D: -; V: TRBV19; J: TRBJ1-2; size: -; CDR3: CASSIGGQGPHGYTF; DNA: TGTGCCAGTAGTATAGGAGGACAAGGCCCCCATGGCTACACCTTC
D: -; V: TRBV29-1; J: TRBJ1-1; size: -; CDR3: CSGWFGNTEAFF; DNA: TGCAGCGGGTGGTTCGGAAACACTGAAGCTTTCTTT
D: TRBD1; V: TRBV15; J: TRBJ1-5; size: many; CDR3: CATSRGRVGQGTNQPQHF; DNA: TGTGCCACCAGCAGAGGCAGGGTGGGACAGGGAACCAATCAGCCCCAGCATTTT
D: TRBD2; V: TRBV11-2; J: TRBJ2-1; size: few; CDR3: CASSLALGRTSGSWVDEQFF; DNA: TGTGCCAGCAGCTTAGCCTTGGGCCGGACTAGCGGGAGTTGGGTGGATGAGCAGTTCTTC
D: -; V: TRBV3-1; J: TRBJ2-7; size: many; CDR3: CASSQGRISSYEQYF; DNA: TGTGCCAGCAGCCAAGGGAGGATAAGCTCCTACGAGCAGTACTTC
D: -; V: TRBV12-3/TRBV12-4; J: TRBJ1-5; size: -; CDR3: CASSSLTAREPQHF; DNA: TGTGCCAGCAGTTCACTTACGGCCAGAGAGCCCCAGCATTTT
D: TRBD1; V: TRBV5-3; J: TRBJ1-2; size: few; CDR3: CARSLGTGVLGYTF; DNA: TGTGCCAGAAGCTTGGGGACAGGGGTACTTGGCTACACCTTC
D: -; V: TRBV11-2; J: TRBJ2-1; size: many; CDR3: CASSLDPRGNNEQFF; DNA: TGTGCCAGCAGCTTAGATCCCCGGGGGAACAATGAGCAGTTCTTC
D: TRBD2; V: TRBV27; J: TRBJ2-5; size: many; CDR3: CASTRSLAGVGGAETQYF; DNA: TGTGCCAGCACCCGGAGCCTAGCGGGAGTGGGGGGGGCAGAGACCCAGTACTTC
D: -; V: TRBV7-9; J: TRBJ2-5; size: many; CDR3: CASSPVAKQETQYF; DNA: TGTGCCAGCAGCCCCGTAGCGAAACAAGAGACCCAGTACTTC
D: -; V: TRBV15; J: TRBJ1-5; size: many; CDR3: CATSRTGAGQPQHF; DNA: TGTGCCACCAGCCGGACCGGGGCAGGTCAGCCCCAGCATTTT
D: -; V: TRBV29-1; J: TRBJ2-7; size: -; CDR3: CSVEDGGAGNYEQYF; DNA: TGCAGCGTTGAAGATGGAGGGGCAGGGAACTACGAGCAGTACTTC
D: -; V: TRBV9; J: TRBJ1-1; size: -; CDR3: CASSVTVKNTEAFF; DNA: TGTGCCAGCAGCGTAACGGTAAAGAACACTGAAGCTTTCTTT
D: -; V: TRBV4-2; J: TRBJ2-1; size: few; CDR3: CASSPSGGGPYNEQFF; DNA: TGTGCCAGCAGCCCCTCGGGCGGGGGCCCGTACAATGAGCAGTTCTTC
D: -; V: TRBV19; J: TRBJ2-5; size: -; CDR3: CASSGLAGGAQYF; DNA: TGTGCCAGCTCAGGGCTAGCAGGCGGGGCCCAGTACTTC
D: -; V: TRBV29-1; J: TRBJ2-7; size: -; CDR3: CSVVPGPYEQYF; DNA: TGCAGCGTTGTCCCGGGGCCTTACGAGCAGTACTTC
D: -; V: TRBV11-2; J: TRBJ1-6; size: -; CDR3: CASSLVGLPLHF; DNA: TGTGCCAGCAGCTTAGTGGGGTTACCCCTCCACTTT